This T cell receptor (beta chain) derives from a study of blood T cell repertoires in COVID-19. Study-wide background: Researchers got acute and convalescent COVID-19 samples from the United States, Italy and Spain.

In the study's own analysis: Reference gene primers were amplified, and this amplification served to estimate nucleated cell counts. Sequencing was performed with immunoSEQ multiplex PCR; in TCRdb, only in-frame clones are kept and a portion is missing. V, J and clone size were drawn from that table, and D and trimming were deduced from the DNA. The table records some 57,000 clones, more than 75% of them present only once. V was trimmed by 2 bases and J by 1 base, leaving 14 bases between them. There are 15 residues in the CDR3. The V gene's germline CDR1 is GTSNPN and CDR2 SVGIG (reference sequence).

This rearrangement joins TRBV30 to TRBJ1-2; TRBD1 might be the D (5 bases). The clonotype was recovered from a woman of 80 years or more with acute or convalescent COVID-19. Sequenced input: peripheral blood. CDR3 in amino acids: CAWSHGGPNNYGYTF. CDR3 nucleotides: TGTGCCTGGAGTCACGGGGGACCTAATAACTATGGCTACACCTTC.